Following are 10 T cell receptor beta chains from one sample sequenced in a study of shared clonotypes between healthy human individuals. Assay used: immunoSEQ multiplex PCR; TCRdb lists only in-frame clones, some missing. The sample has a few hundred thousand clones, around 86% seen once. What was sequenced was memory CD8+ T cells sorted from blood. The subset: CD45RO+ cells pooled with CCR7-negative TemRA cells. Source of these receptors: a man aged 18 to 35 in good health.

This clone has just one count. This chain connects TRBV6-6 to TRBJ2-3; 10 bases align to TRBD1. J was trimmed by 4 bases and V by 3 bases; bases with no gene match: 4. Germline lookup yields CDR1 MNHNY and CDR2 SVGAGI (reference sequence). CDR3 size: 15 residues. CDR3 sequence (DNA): TGTGCCAGCAGTTATTGGACAGGGGGAGCAGATACGCAGTATTTT. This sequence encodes CASSYWTGGADTQYF.

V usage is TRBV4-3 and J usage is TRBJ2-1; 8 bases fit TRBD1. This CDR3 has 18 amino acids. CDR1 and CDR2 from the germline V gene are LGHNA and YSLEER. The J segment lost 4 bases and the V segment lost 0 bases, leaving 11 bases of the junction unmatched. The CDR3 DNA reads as TGCGCCAGCAGCCAAGAACTTCTCGTCAGGGGGCCTTACAATGAGCAGTTCTTC. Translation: CASSQELLVRGPYNEQFF.

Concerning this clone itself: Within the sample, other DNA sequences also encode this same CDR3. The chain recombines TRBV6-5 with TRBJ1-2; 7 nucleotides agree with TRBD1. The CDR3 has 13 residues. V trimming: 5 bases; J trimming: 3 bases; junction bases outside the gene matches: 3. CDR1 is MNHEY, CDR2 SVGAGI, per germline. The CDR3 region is CASSPGTDYGYTF. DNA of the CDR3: TGTGCCAGCAGTCCAGGGACAGACTATGGCTACACCTTC.

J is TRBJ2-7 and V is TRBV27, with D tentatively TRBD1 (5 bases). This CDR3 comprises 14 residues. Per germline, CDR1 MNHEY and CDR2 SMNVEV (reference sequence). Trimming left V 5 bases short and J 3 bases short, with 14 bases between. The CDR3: CASSPVGPRYEQYF. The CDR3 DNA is TGTGCCAGCAGTCCCGTGGGGCCCCGCTACGAGCAGTACTTC.

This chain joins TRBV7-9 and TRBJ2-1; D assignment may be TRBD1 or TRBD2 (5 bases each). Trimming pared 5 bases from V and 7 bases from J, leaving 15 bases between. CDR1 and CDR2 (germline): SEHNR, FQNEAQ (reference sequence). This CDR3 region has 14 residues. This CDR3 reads CASSPGDGWNEQFF. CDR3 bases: TGTGCCAGCAGCCCCGGGGACGGCTGGAATGAGCAGTTCTTC.

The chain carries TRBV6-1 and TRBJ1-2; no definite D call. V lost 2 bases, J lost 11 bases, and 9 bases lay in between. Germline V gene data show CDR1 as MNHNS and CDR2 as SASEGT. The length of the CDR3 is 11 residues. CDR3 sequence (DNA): TGTGCCAGCAGTGAAAATCATCGGTACACCTTC. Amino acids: CASSENHRYTF.

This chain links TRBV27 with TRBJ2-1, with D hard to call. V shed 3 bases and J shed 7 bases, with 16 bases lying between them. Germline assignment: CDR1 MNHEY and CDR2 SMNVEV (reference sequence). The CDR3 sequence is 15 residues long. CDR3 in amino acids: CASSFGPAAWNEQFF. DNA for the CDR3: TGTGCCAGCAGTTTTGGACCAGCAGCATGGAATGAGCAGTTCTTC.

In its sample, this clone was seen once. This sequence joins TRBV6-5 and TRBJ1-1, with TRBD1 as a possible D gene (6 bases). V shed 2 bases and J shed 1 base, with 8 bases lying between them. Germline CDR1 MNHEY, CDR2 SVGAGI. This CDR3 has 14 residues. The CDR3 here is CASSYTGWNTEAFF. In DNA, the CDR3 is TGTGCCAGCAGTTACACAGGGTGGAACACTGAAGCTTTCTTT.

CDR3: CASSLAYTGELFF. As DNA, the CDR3 is TGTGCCAGCAGCTTGGCATACACCGGGGAGCTGTTTTTT. The V call is TRBV5-4, the J call TRBJ2-2; D is uncertain. Germline lookup yields CDR1 SGHNT and CDR2 YYREEE (reference sequence). This CDR3 has 13 residues. Trimming left V 0 bases short and J 3 bases short, with 3 bases between.

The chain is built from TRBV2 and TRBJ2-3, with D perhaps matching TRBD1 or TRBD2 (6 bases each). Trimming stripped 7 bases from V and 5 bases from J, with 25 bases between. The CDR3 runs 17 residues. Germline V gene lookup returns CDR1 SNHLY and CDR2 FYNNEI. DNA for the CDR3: TGTGCCAGCACTCCCTGGCCGCGGGACATCCCACAAGATACGCAGTATTTT. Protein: CASTPWPRDIPQDTQYF.